One sample yielded the 7 T cell receptor beta chains listed below, sequenced in a study of blood T cell repertoires in COVID-19 (TCRdb year 2020). Library preparation was by the immunoSEQ multiplex PCR assay. TCRdb provides this immuneACCESS table in a form limited to in-frame rearrangements. Some clones are lacking; in checked studies, under half of them reflect an unresolved V gene, and why the rest are absent is not known. The sample table shows more than 50,000 clones, and around four fifths are seen once. Of the sample, around 2% falls within the top ten clones. Input material: peripheral blood. The origin of the receptors is a woman aged 55-70 years with acute or convalescent COVID-19.

This clone was seen only a few times. The chain carries TRBV5-5 and TRBJ2-7; weak D call: TRBD1 (6 bases). CDR3 size: 15 residues. Germline V gene data show CDR1 as SGHKS and CDR2 as YYEKEE (reference sequence). Between the trimmed V and J ends, which lost 5 bases and 6 bases, there was a span of 21 bases. The CDR3: CASRAERLGAGEQYF. In nucleotides, the CDR3 is TGTGCCAGCAGAGCCGAAAGATTGGGGGCCGGCGAGCAGTACTTC.

The chain has TRBV9 and TRBJ1-1; D gene ambiguous. CDR3 length equals 15 residues. The V and J ends lost 0 bases and 1 base respectively, with 10 bases between them. Germline assignment: CDR1 SGDLS and CDR2 YYNGEE. The CDR3 is CASSVGKGGNTEAFF. The DNA for the CDR3 is TGTGCCAGCAGCGTAGGAAAGGGAGGGAACACTGAAGCTTTCTTT.

The rearrangement uses TRBV6-2 or TRBV6-3 and TRBJ1-1; the match to TRBD1 covers 9 bases. This CDR3 spans 16 amino acids. Losses at the gene ends were 6 bases for V and 4 bases for J; bases not matched to a gene: 12. In germline, CDR1 is MNHEY, CDR2 SVGEGT. The CDR3 loop reads CASSRSTYRGPTEAFF. In nucleotides, the CDR3 is TGTGCCAGCAGCAGGTCGACTTACAGGGGGCCCACTGAAGCTTTCTTT.

V and J are TRBV9 and TRBJ2-1; D is perhaps TRBD1 (6 bases). Trimming removed 1 base at V and 0 bases at J, with 8 bases between. Germline CDR1 and CDR2: SGDLS and YYNGEE. The CDR3 has 15 amino acids. Here the CDR3 DNA reads TGTGCCAGCAGCGTAACAGGGAGCTCCTACAATGAGCAGTTCTTC. Amino acids: CASSVTGSSYNEQFF.

Notes on this clone: Other nucleotide sequences from this sample produce the same CDR3. The J gene is TRBJ2-1, the V gene TRBV7-2, with 9 bases fitting TRBD2. Germline assignment: CDR1 SGHTA and CDR2 FQGNSA. This CDR3 has 14 residues. J lost 7 bases, V lost 1 base, and 2 bases had no gene match. The CDR3 here is CASSLGLAGNEQFF. As DNA, the CDR3 is TGTGCCAGCAGCTTAGGGCTAGCGGGAAATGAGCAGTTCTTC.

This chain links TRBV19 with TRBJ1-1; D is undetermined. CDR1 LNHDA and CDR2 SQIVND come from the germline V gene (reference sequence). This CDR3 contains 12 residues. The V end was cut by 4 bases, the J end by 3 bases, with 6 bases between. The CDR3 region is CASSTGYTEAFF. Written as DNA, the CDR3 is TGTGCCAGTAGTACAGGCTACACTGAAGCTTTCTTT.

The chain has TRBV5-1 and TRBJ1-2; D unclear. This CDR3 has 12 residues. V gave up 4 bases and J gave up 2 bases, with 6 bases separating them. Germline V CDR1 and CDR2: SGHRS, YFSETQ. CDR3 sequence (DNA): TGCGCCAGCAGCATAGCGAACTATGGCTACACCTTC. It yields the protein CASSIANYGYTF.